Sequencing of this T cell receptor (beta chain) was carried out in a study of metastatic and nonmetastatic thyroid tumors. Every patient underwent thyroid surgery untreated. There are 14 residues in the CDR3. V shed 0 bases and J shed 10 bases, with 13 bases lying between them. Germline CDR1 KGHSH, CDR2 LQKENI. TCRdb reanalyzed the PCR reads via MiXCR. The sample comprises fewer than 20,000 clones, approximately 20% of which are singletons, and about 17% rests with the top ten. The chain uses TRBV18 and TRBJ2-1, with D tentatively TRBD2 (5 bases). The sample taken for sequencing was tumor tissue. This TCR derives from a female donor with papillary thyroid cancer or a benign thyroid nodule (not recorded which). Some clones in this sample may be carry-over from other donors' samples. The CDR3 bases are TGTGCCAGCTCACCACCGTCGCCTAGCTGGGAGCAGTTCTTC. Protein product: CASSPPSPSWEQFF. Filled out from reference TRBV18 and TRBJ2-1, the complete variable domain reads NAGVMQNPRHLVRRRGQEARLRCSPMKGHSHVYWYRQLPEEGLKFMVYLQKENIIDESGMPKERFSAEFPKEGPSILRIQQVVRGDSAAYFCASSPPSPSWEQFFGPGTRLTVL.